This TCR beta chain was recorded in a study of T cells in Graves' hyperthyroidism and ophthalmopathy. This clonotype was counted at least ten times. V was trimmed by 0 bases and J by 1 base, leaving 9 bases between them. The CDR3 is 15 amino acids. Germline V gene data show CDR1 as LGHDT and CDR2 as YNNKEL (reference sequence). Stability of Graves' hyperthyroidism was defined as absent ophthalmopathy progression within 18 months. Exclusion of patients followed from uncontrolled infection, other autoimmune disease, pregnancy or lactation. What was amplified from RNA transcripts were TCR beta CDR3 regions. The primer set for the first-round RT-PCR of the TCR CDR3 was HTBI. From the multiplex PCR reads, TCRdb called clonotypes with MiXCR, one entry per CDR3 protein. Here the sample spans approximately 640,000 distinct CDR3 sequences, about 16% being singletons.

The chain has TRBV3-1 and TRBJ1-1, with a weak D call TRBD1 (5 bases). Sequenced material: blood. The sequence came from a woman aged 25-40 years with Graves' hyperthyroidism. CDR3 bases: TGTGCCAGCAGCCAAGACTTAGGGGAGAACACTGAAGCTTTCTTT. It specifies CASSQDLGENTEAFF.